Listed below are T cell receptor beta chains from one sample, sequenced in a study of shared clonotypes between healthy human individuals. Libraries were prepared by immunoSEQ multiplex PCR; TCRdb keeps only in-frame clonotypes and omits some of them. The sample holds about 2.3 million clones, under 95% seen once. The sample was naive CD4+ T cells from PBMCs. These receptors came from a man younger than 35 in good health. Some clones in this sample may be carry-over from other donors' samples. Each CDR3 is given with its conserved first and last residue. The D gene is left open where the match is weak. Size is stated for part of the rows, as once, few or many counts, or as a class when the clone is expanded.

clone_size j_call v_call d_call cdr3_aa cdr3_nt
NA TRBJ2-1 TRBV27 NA CASRRGGGSYNEQFF TGTGCCAGCAGAAGGGGGGGCGGCTCCTACAATGAGCAGTTCTTC
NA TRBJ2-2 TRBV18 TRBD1 CASSPPGQRWTGELFF TGTGCCAGCTCACCCCCGGGACAGCGGTGGACCGGGGAGCTGTTTTTT
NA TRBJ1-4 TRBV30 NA CAWSVAVYNEKLFF TGTGCCTGGAGTGTAGCTGTCTATAATGAAAAACTGTTTTTT
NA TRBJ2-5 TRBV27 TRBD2 CASSLFRGGGRHDFQETQYF TGTGCCAGCAGTTTATTTCGTGGTGGCGGGAGGCACGACTTCCAAGAGACCCAGTACTTC
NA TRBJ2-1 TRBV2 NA CASILTPTRGAYNEQFF TGTGCCAGCATCCTAACCCCCACTAGGGGGGCTTACAATGAGCAGTTCTTC
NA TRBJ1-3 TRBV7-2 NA CASSAFRGLSGNTIYF TGTGCCAGCAGCGCCTTCCGGGGGCTCTCAGGAAACACCATATATTTT
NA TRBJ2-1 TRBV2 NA CASNEWGAEYNEQFF TGTGCCAGCAACGAATGGGGTGCGGAGTACAATGAGCAGTTCTTC
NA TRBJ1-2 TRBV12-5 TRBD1 CASGFRGQRTF TGTGCTAGTGGTTTTAGGGGGCAGCGGACCTTC
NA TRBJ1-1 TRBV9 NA CASSETTGSTEAFF TGTGCCAGCAGCGAAACCACAGGCAGCACTGAAGCTTTCTTT
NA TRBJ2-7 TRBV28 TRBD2 CASSSLAGGDYEQYF TGTGCCAGCAGTTCATTAGCGGGAGGGGATTACGAGCAGTACTTC
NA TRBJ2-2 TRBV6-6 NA CASGRSNTGELFF TGTGCCAGTGGCAGGAGTAACACCGGGGAGCTGTTTTTT
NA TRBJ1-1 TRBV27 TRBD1 CASSSPTGADTEAFF TGTGCCAGCAGTTCCCCCACAGGGGCGGACACTGAAGCTTTCTTT
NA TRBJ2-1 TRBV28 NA CASSLSYVNEQFF TGTGCCAGCAGTTTATCATATGTGAATGAGCAGTTCTTC
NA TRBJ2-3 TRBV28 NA CASSLVLATSTDTQYF TGTGCCAGCAGTTTAGTTCTAGCGACCAGCACAGATACGCAGTATTTT
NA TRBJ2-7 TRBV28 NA CASSLVGYEPYF TGTGCCAGCAGTTTGGTAGGGTACGAGCCGTACTTC
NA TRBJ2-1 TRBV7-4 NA CASSPDSRAYNEQFF TGTGCCAGCAGCCCCGATAGCCGGGCCTACAATGAGCAGTTCTTC
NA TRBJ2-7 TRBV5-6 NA CASSFGPPGYEQYF TGTGCCAGCAGCTTCGGACCCCCGGGCTACGAGCAGTACTTC
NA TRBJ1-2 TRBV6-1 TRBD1 CASSLSGQLSGYTF TGTGCCAGCAGTCTGTCGGGACAGCTCTCTGGCTACACCTTC
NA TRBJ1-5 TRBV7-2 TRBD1 CASSLRTGSNQPQHF TGTGCCAGCAGCCTCCGGACAGGAAGCAATCAGCCCCAGCATTTT
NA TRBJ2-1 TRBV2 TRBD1 CASSLRGPWGNEQFF TGTGCCAGCAGCCTCAGGGGGCCGTGGGGCAATGAGCAGTTCTTC
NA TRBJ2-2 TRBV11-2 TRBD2 CASSLSGTNTGELFF TGTGCCAGCAGCCTTAGCGGGACCAACACCGGGGAGCTGTTTTTT
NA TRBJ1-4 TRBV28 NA CASRIPTGGGEKLFF TGTGCCAGCAGAATTCCCACCGGGGGCGGTGAAAAACTGTTTTTT
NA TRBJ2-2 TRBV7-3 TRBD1 CASSFRTGGGELFF TGTGCCAGCAGCTTCCGGACAGGAGGCGGGGAGCTGTTTTTT
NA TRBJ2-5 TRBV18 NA CASSPPYPLETQYF TGTGCCAGCTCACCACCTTATCCACTCGAGACCCAGTACTTC
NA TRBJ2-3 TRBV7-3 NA CASSPSGTSQILQQYF TGTGCCAGCAGCCCGTCGGGGACTTCGCAGATACTCCAGCAGTATTTT
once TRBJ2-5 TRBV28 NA CASSLWQGRETQYF TGTGCCAGCAGTTTATGGCAGGGACGAGAGACCCAGTACTTC
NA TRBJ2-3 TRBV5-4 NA CASSPVGGDTQYF TGTGCCAGCAGCCCGGTGGGGGGTGATACGCAGTATTTT
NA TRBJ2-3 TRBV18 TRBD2 CASSRTSGSTDTQYF TGTGCCAGCTCAAGGACTAGCGGGAGTACAGATACGCAGTATTTT
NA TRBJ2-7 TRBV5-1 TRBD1 CASSFRTGRSYEQYF TGCGCCAGCAGCTTCCGGACAGGTCGATCCTACGAGCAGTACTTC
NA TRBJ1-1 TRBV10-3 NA CAIRGDGNTEAFF TGTGCCATCAGGGGGGACGGGAACACTGAAGCTTTCTTT
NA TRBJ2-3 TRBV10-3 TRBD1 CAIRKPGQGSDTQYF TGTGCCATCAGGAAACCGGGACAGGGGTCAGATACGCAGTATTTT
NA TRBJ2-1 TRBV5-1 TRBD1 CASSTGQGAGNEQFF TGCGCCAGCAGTACCGGACAGGGGGCGGGTAATGAGCAGTTCTTC
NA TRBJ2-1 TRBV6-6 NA CASSGGTPLEQFF TGTGCCAGCAGTGGGGGGACCCCCCTTGAGCAGTTCTTC
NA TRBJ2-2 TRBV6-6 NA CASKNSGRNTGELFF TGTGCCAGCAAAAACAGTGGACGAAACACCGGGGAGCTGTTTTTT
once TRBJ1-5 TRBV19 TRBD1 CASSRGSGTGNNQPQHF TGTGCCAGTAGTAGAGGGTCCGGGACAGGGAACAATCAGCCCCAGCATTTT
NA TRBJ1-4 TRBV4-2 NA CASSQGIGNEKLFF TGTGCCAGCAGCCAAGGTATTGGTAATGAAAAACTGTTTTTT
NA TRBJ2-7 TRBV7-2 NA CASSLARRQQYF TGTGCCAGCAGCTTAGCCCGGCGGCAGCAGTACTTC
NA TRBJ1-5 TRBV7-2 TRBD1 CASSLGTGDGQPQHF TGTGCCAGCAGCTTAGGTACAGGGGATGGACAGCCCCAGCATTTT
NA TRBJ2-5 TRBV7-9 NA CASSMYQETQYF TGTGCCAGCAGCATGTACCAAGAGACCCAGTACTTC
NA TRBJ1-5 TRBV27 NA CASSLWGNQPQHF TGTGCCAGCAGTTTATGGGGGAATCAGCCCCAGCATTTT
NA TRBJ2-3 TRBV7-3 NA CASSLKDF TGTGCCAGCAGCTTAAAGGATTTT
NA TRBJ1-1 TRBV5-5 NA CASSYGRGTEAFF TGTGCCAGCAGCTATGGGCGGGGGACTGAAGCTTTCTTT
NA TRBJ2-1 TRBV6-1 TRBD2 CASSDRLAGAISSYNEQFF TGTGCCAGCAGTGACCGACTAGCGGGAGCCATAAGCTCCTACAATGAGCAGTTCTTC
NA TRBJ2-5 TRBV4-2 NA CASSRAGTSQETQYF TGTGCCAGCAGCCGAGCCGGGACTTCCCAAGAGACCCAGTACTTC
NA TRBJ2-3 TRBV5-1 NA CASSLKPAAADTQYF TGCGCCAGCAGCTTAAAGCCCGCCGCCGCAGATACGCAGTATTTT
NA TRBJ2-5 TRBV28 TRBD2 CASSPARGRGQETQYF TGTGCCAGCAGTCCCGCCCGGGGGAGGGGCCAAGAGACCCAGTACTTC
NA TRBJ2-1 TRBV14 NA CASSQVSGSYNEQFF TGTGCCAGCAGCCAAGTTTCAGGCTCCTACAATGAGCAGTTCTTC
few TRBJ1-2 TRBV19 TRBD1 CASRPGQGHYGYTF TGTGCCAGTAGACCAGGACAGGGACACTATGGCTACACCTTC
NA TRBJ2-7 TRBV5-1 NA CASSLEDGSAYEQYF TGCGCCAGCAGCTTGGAGGACGGGAGCGCCTACGAGCAGTACTTC
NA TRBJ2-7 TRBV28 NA CASSSGTLYEQYF TGTGCCAGCAGTTCCGGGACACTCTACGAGCAGTACTTC
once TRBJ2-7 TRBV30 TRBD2 CAWSAGTSAKSYEQYF TGTGCCTGGAGTGCGGGGACTAGCGCGAAATCCTACGAGCAGTACTTC
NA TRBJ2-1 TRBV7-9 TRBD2 CASSLAGLSSYNEQFF TGTGCCAGCAGCTTAGCGGGACTAAGCTCCTACAATGAGCAGTTCTTC
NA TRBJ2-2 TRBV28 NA CASSPANTGELFF TGTGCCAGCAGCCCAGCGAACACCGGGGAGCTGTTTTTT
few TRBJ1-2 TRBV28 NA CASSPLYGYTF TGTGCCAGCAGCCCGCTCTATGGCTACACCTTC
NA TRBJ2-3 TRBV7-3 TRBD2 CASSLLAGTTDTQYF TGTGCCAGCAGCTTACTAGCGGGGACGACAGATACGCAGTATTTT
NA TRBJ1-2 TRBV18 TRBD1 CASSPLGQGDGYTF TGTGCCAGCTCACCATTAGGACAGGGGGATGGCTACACCTTC
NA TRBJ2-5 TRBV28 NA CASSLQGGKTQYF TGTGCCAGCAGTTTGCAGGGTGGAAAGACCCAGTACTTC
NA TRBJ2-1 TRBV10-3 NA CAISESRGSYNEQFF TGTGCCATCAGTGAGTCCCGCGGCTCCTACAATGAGCAGTTCTTC
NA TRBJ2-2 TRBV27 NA CASSKLDSGELFF TGTGCCAGCAGCAAGTTGGATTCCGGGGAGCTGTTTTTT